This T cell receptor (beta chain) derives from a study of blood T cell repertoires in COVID-19. Turning to the study itself: Nucleic acid was either cDNA or gDNA, and it came from T cells, B-cell-depleted T cells, or PBMCs.

This CDR3 has 15 amino acids. V lost 3 bases, J lost 5 bases, and 9 bases stayed unmatched. Germline V gene data show CDR1 as SGDLS and CDR2 as YYNGEE. Under the authors' procedure: It was from reference gene primer amplification that nucleated cell counts were estimated. Using immunoSEQ multiplex PCR, the repertoire was profiled, and TCRdb retains in-frame clones only, with some absent. D and trimming were read from the DNA, whereas the V and J calls and clone size are those reported in that table. The table shows about 320,000 clones, with roughly nine tenths occurring only once. The gene calls are TRBV9 and TRBJ2-5; 8 bases line up with TRBD1. Input material: peripheral blood. The sequence came from a man aged 18 to 29 who had recovered from COVID-19. The CDR3 DNA follows: TGTGCCAGCAGCGACCTACAGGGGGTGGATGAGACCCAGTACTTC. Its translation is CASSDLQGVDETQYF.